This is a list of T cell receptor beta chains from one sample in a study of blood T cell repertoires in COVID-19. Here immunoSEQ multiplex PCR was the method, and the copy in TCRdb shows in-frame clones only, minus some. The table records about 35,000 clones, 82% of them present only once. The sequencing input was peripheral blood. Receptors were obtained from a man older than 75 with active or convalescent COVID-19. Each CDR3 is given with its conserved first and last residue. The D gene is left open where the match is weak. Clone size is not always given. Where it is, it says once, few, many or a class for expanded clones.

D gene,V gene,clone size,J gene,CDR3 DNA,CDR3 protein
NA,TRBV7-3,NA,TRBJ2-2,TGTGCCAGCAGCCCCCCCGGAGGGGGCGCGGACACCGGGGAGCTGTTTTTT,CASSPPGGGADTGELFF
NA,TRBV19,NA,TRBJ2-1,TGTGCCAGTAGTATGAGGCGACGCGGGGCCTACAATGAGCAGTTCTTC,CASSMRRRGAYNEQFF
TRBD2,TRBV5-1,NA,TRBJ2-2,TGCGCCAGCAGCTTTGGTGGGAGGGCGACCGGGGAGCTGTTTTTT,CASSFGGRATGELFF
NA,TRBV19,once,TRBJ2-2,TGTGCCAGTAGGTGGGGGGCTACTAGCGCTAGTTCGTCGACCGGGGAGCTGTTTTTT,CASRWGATSASSSTGELFF
TRBD2,TRBV29-1,NA,TRBJ2-1,TGCAGCGTTTCGGGACTAGCGCAGGGCTCCTACAATGAGCAGTTCTTC,CSVSGLAQGSYNEQFF
NA,TRBV6-5,NA,TRBJ1-1,TGTGCCAGCAGTTATATCCCGAACACTGAAGCTTTCTTT,CASSYIPNTEAFF
NA,TRBV14,NA,TRBJ1-6,TGTGCCAGCAGCCTCAGGGACTATAATTCACCCCTCCACTTT,CASSLRDYNSPLHF
TRBD2,TRBV13,NA,TRBJ2-1,TGTGCCAGCAGCTTAAGAGGTCGGACTAGCGGTTACAATGAGCAGTTCTTC,CASSLRGRTSGYNEQFF
NA,TRBV6-2/TRBV6-3,NA,TRBJ2-3,TGTGCCAGCAGTCTGGCGGGACTTGCCACAGATACGCAGTATTTT,CASSLAGLATDTQYF
NA,TRBV19,few,TRBJ1-5,TGTGCCAGTAGTACGGGTCGCGGGTTCGGCAATCAGCCCCAGCATTTT,CASSTGRGFGNQPQHF
NA,TRBV27,NA,TRBJ2-7,TGTGCCAGCAGTTTAAGCGCTCCACCTACGAAGCAGTACTTC,CASSLSAPPTKQYF
TRBD1,TRBV28,NA,TRBJ2-7,TGTGCCACCCGACAGGGCCGCTCCTACGAGCAGTACTTC,CATRQGRSYEQYF
NA,TRBV18,once,TRBJ2-2,TGTGCCAGCTCACCACTGGCAGCGAACACCGGGGAGCTGTTTTTT,CASSPLAANTGELFF
TRBD1,TRBV4-1,NA,TRBJ2-7,TGCGCCAGCAGCCTCACGGGACAGGGTTACGAGCAGTACTTC,CASSLTGQGYEQYF
NA,TRBV7-8,NA,TRBJ1-5,TGTGCCAGCAGCTTAGCGAGAGGTCAGCCCCAGCATTTT,CASSLARGQPQHF
TRBD2,TRBV7-2,NA,TRBJ2-3,TGTGCCAGCAGCTTGGGACTAGCGGGAACAGATACGCAGTATTTT,CASSLGLAGTDTQYF
TRBD1,TRBV6-5,NA,TRBJ2-2,TGTGCCAGCAGTCACAGGGGTCGGGAGCTGTTTTTT,CASSHRGRELFF
NA,TRBV11-2,few,TRBJ2-7,TGTGCCAGCAGCACCCTGGGGCACGAGCAGTACTTC,CASSTLGHEQYF
NA,TRBV7-2,NA,TRBJ2-3,TGTGCCAGCAGCTTAGACGGGGGACGCGGCACAGATACGCAGTATTTT,CASSLDGGRGTDTQYF
TRBD2,TRBV2,NA,TRBJ2-4,TGTGCCAGCAGCTGGACTAGCGGGACCAAAAACATTCAGTACTTC,CASSWTSGTKNIQYF
NA,TRBV28,NA,TRBJ2-4,TGTGCCAGCAGTTTCGGCTGGGGGGAGCGGGCCAAAAACATTCAGTACTTC,CASSFGWGERAKNIQYF
TRBD1,TRBV10-3,NA,TRBJ1-5,TGTGCCATCAGGGGGACAGTAAATCAGCCCCAGCATTTT,CAIRGTVNQPQHF
TRBD1,TRBV7-2,NA,TRBJ1-2,TGTGCCAGCAGCTTATCGACAGGGCCTTCTTATGGCTACACCTTC,CASSLSTGPSYGYTF
TRBD2,TRBV5-1,NA,TRBJ2-1,TGCGCCAGCAGCTTGGGTAGCGGGATTTACAATGAGCAGTTCTTC,CASSLGSGIYNEQFF
NA,TRBV19,few,TRBJ1-5,TGTGCCAGTAGTATTGAGGGCACCGGTAGTCAGCCCCAGCATTTT,CASSIEGTGSQPQHF
NA,TRBV30,NA,TRBJ2-1,TGTGCCTGGAGTGGCGGAACTAGCAACAATGAGCAGTTCTTC,CAWSGGTSNNEQFF
NA,TRBV7-9,NA,TRBJ2-3,TGTGCCAGCAGCTCCTACACACTACGGGGATCGCAGTATTTT,CASSSYTLRGSQYF
TRBD1,TRBV18,once,TRBJ2-3,TGTGCCAGCTCACCCGTGAATCCGACAGGGGGAGGCACAGATACGCAGTATTTT,CASSPVNPTGGGTDTQYF
TRBD1,TRBV28,NA,TRBJ2-2,TGTGCCAGCAGTTTCTTAGGGACAGCGAACACCGGGGAGCTGTTTTTT,CASSFLGTANTGELFF
NA,TRBV24-1,NA,TRBJ2-5,TGTGCCACCAGTGATCCATGGGGCTCGGAGACCCAGTACTTC,CATSDPWGSETQYF
NA,TRBV7-8,NA,TRBJ2-7,TGTGCCAGCAGCAAGGGGGTGGGTTACGAGCAGTACTTC,CASSKGVGYEQYF
TRBD1,TRBV11-2,NA,TRBJ1-1,TGTGCCAGCAGCTTAGTGACAGGGGTGGACACTGAAGCTTTCTTT,CASSLVTGVDTEAFF
TRBD2,TRBV19,few,TRBJ2-6,TGTGCCAGTAGTACCGGCCGAGGACTAGCGGGAGTTACTGGGGCCAACGTCCTGACTTTC,CASSTGRGLAGVTGANVLTF
TRBD2,TRBV7-3,NA,TRBJ2-7,TGTGCCAGCAGCCCGTACGCCCTAGCGGGGGTTTCCTACGAGCAGTACTTC,CASSPYALAGVSYEQYF
TRBD1,TRBV5-6,NA,TRBJ2-2,TGTGCCAGCAGCAAAGACAGGGGAGGAACCGGGGAGCTGTTTTTT,CASSKDRGGTGELFF
NA,TRBV11-2,NA,TRBJ2-7,TGTGCCAGCCTGGGAGGTCGCTCCTACGAGCAGTACTTC,CASLGGRSYEQYF
NA,TRBV6-1,NA,TRBJ1-1,TGTGCCAGCAGTGAAGCGCTTCGGGGTGAGGGCACTGAAGCTTTCTTT,CASSEALRGEGTEAFF
NA,TRBV24-1,NA,TRBJ1-2,TGTGCCACCAGTGATGGTATAGGAGGCTATGGCTACACCTTC,CATSDGIGGYGYTF
TRBD2,TRBV24-1,once,TRBJ2-2,TGTGCCACCAGTGATGGACTAGCGGAGTGGGAAAACACCGGGGAGCTGTTTTTT,CATSDGLAEWENTGELFF
NA,TRBV10-2,NA,TRBJ2-3,TGCGCCAGCAGTGAGTATATGGGCCCAGGAGATACGCAGTATTTT,CASSEYMGPGDTQYF
NA,TRBV27,NA,TRBJ2-7,NA,CASSSSTGINEQYF
TRBD1,TRBV6-6,few,TRBJ1-5,TGTGCCAGCAGTTCAACCGGGACAGGGGTAAATCAGCCCCAGCATTTT,CASSSTGTGVNQPQHF
TRBD1,TRBV5-6,NA,TRBJ2-7,TGTGCCAGCAGTTCTGCGACAGGGACCGAGCAGTACTTC,CASSSATGTEQYF
TRBD1,TRBV5-4,NA,TRBJ1-2,TGTGCCAGCAGCTTGCCGGGACAGAGACGAAGCTATGGCTACACCTTC,CASSLPGQRRSYGYTF
NA,TRBV2,NA,TRBJ1-5,TGTGCCAGCAGTGAGGAGTGGATGGGCAATCAGCCCCAGCATTTT,CASSEEWMGNQPQHF
NA,TRBV27,NA,TRBJ2-1,TGTGCCAGCGCGGGATCTTCCTCCTACAATGAGCAGTTCTTC,CASAGSSSYNEQFF
TRBD1,TRBV7-2,NA,TRBJ1-2,TGTGCCAGCAGCTACCAGGGGGACTATGGCTACACCTTC,CASSYQGDYGYTF
NA,TRBV15,NA,TRBJ2-3,TGTGCCACCAGCAATCCGAGCGGGAGCACAGATACGCAGTATTTT,CATSNPSGSTDTQYF
TRBD2,TRBV7-2,NA,TRBJ2-7,TGTGCCAGCCGCAGGTTAGCGGGTTCCTACGAGCAGTACTTC,CASRRLAGSYEQYF
TRBD2,TRBV5-1,NA,TRBJ2-7,TGCGCCAGCAGCCCGGGACTAGCGGGAGGGCCAGGAGAGCAGTACTTC,CASSPGLAGGPGEQYF
NA,TRBV19,once,TRBJ1-5,TGTGCCAGTAGTATGGCGACAGGCTTATCGGAGCACAATCAGCCCCAGCATTTT,CASSMATGLSEHNQPQHF
NA,TRBV5-5,once,TRBJ1-2,TGTGCCAGCAGCTTCCGGGCAGGGGAGGGCTACACCTTC,CASSFRAGEGYTF
TRBD1,TRBV7-6,once,TRBJ2-2,TGTGCCAGCAGCACACAAACAGGGGGCGGCGGGGAGCTGTTTTTT,CASSTQTGGGGELFF
TRBD1,TRBV5-1,once,TRBJ1-2,TGCGCCAGCAGCTCGGGACAGGCCTGGGATGGCTACACCTTC,CASSSGQAWDGYTF